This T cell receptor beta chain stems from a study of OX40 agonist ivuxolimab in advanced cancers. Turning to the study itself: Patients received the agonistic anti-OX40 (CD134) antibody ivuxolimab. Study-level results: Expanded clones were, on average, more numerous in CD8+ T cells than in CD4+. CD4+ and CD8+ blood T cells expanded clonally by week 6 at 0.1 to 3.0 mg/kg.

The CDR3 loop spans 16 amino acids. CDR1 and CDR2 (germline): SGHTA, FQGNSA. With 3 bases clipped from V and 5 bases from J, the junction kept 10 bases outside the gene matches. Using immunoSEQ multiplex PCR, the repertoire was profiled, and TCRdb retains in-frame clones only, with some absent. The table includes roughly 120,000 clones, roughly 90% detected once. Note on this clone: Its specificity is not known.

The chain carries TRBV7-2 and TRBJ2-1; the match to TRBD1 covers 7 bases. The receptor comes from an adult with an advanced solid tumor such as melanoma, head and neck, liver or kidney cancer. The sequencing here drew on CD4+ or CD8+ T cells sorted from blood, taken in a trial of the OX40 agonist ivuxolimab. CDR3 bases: TGTGCCAGCAGCTTCTATAGGGGACAGAACAACAATGAGCAGTTCTTC. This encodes CASSFYRGQNNNEQFF.